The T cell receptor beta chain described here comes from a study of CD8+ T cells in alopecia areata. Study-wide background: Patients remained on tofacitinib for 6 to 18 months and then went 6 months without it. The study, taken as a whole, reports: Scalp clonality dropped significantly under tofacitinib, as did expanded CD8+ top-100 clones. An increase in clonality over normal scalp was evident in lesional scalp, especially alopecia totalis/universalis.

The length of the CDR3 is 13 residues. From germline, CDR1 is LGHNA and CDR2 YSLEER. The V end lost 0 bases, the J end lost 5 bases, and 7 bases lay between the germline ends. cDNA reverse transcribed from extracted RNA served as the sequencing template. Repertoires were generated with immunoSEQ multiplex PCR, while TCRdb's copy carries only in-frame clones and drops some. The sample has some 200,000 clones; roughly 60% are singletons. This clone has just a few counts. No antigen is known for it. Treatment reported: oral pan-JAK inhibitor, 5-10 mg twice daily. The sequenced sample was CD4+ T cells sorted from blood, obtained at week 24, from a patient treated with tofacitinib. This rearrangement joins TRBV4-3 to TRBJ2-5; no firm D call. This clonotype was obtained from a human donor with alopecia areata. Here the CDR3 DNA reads TGCGCCAGCAGCCAAGAACCAGCCGAGACCCAGTACTTC. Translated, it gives CASSQEPAETQYF.